Listed here are 14 T cell receptor beta chains from one sample, sequenced in a study of blood T cell repertoires in COVID-19. Method: immunoSEQ multiplex PCR; TCRdb's copy keeps in-frame clones and lacks some. This table has more than 200,000 clones, more than 75% appearing once. Input material: peripheral blood. The origin of the receptors is a man between 50 and 59 years old with acute or convalescent COVID-19.

The chain uses TRBV11-1 and TRBJ2-7; 8 nucleotides match TRBD1. Germline trimming cut 4 bases from V and 2 bases from J; bases unmatched to any gene: 10. The CDR3 has 16 residues. The germline CDR1 and CDR2 sequences are SGHAT and FQDESV (reference sequence). The CDR3 region has the DNA TGTGCCAGCAGCTCACAGGGGGTTACGAACCCCTACGAGCAGTACTTC. Protein sequence: CASSSQGVTNPYEQYF.

Here the CDR3 reads CASSAQGAWTEAFF. DNA of the CDR3: TGTGCCAGTAGTGCTCAGGGGGCATGGACTGAAGCTTTCTTT. J is TRBJ1-1 and V is TRBV19; TRBD1 matches at 8 bases. Germline assignment: CDR1 LNHDA and CDR2 SQIVND (reference sequence). This CDR3 contains 14 residues. The ends lost 5 bases at V and 5 bases at J; junction bases unmatched: 7.

V is TRBV2 and J is TRBJ1-2; D remains ambiguous. Per the germline V gene, CDR1 is SNHLY and CDR2 is FYNNEI. CDR3 size: 14 residues. The ends were cut back, 10 bases at V and 0 bases at J, with 15 bases in the middle. CDR3 in DNA: TGTGCCACCCCGGCCAGGCCAGCTAACTATGGCTACACCTTC. Its translation: CATPARPANYGYTF. The full variable domain, completed using reference TRBV2 and TRBJ1-2, is EPEVTQTPSHQVTQMGQEVILRCVPISNHLYFYWYRQILGQKVEFLVSFYNNEISEKSEIFDDQFSVERPDGSNFTLKIRSTKLEDSAMYFCATPARPANYGYTFGSGTRLTVV.

The rearrangement links TRBV3-1 (or the pseudogene TRBV3-2) to TRBJ1-5; D gene uncertain. The CDR3 is 14 amino acids. Trimming stripped 8 bases from V and 7 bases from J, with 18 bases between. From germline, CDR1 is LGHDT and CDR2 YNNKEL (reference sequence). CDR3 DNA sequence: TGTGCCAGCGCGCCCGTGCCGAGACTGCAGCCCCAGCATTTT. It is translated as CASAPVPRLQPQHF.

The chain employs TRBV5-1 and TRBJ1-1; D may be TRBD1 (6 bases). Germline assignment: CDR1 SGHRS and CDR2 YFSETQ. Trimming stripped 1 base from V and 2 bases from J, with 18 bases between. The CDR3 has 17 residues. CDR3 DNA: TGCGCCAGCAGCTTGCGATACCAGGGGAGCCCCAACACTGAAGCTTTCTTT. This encodes CASSLRYQGSPNTEAFF.

The sample holds one count of this clone. This rearrangement joins TRBV4-1 to TRBJ2-6; D is perhaps TRBD1 (5 bases). V was clipped by 3 bases and J by 0 bases, with 15 bases between them. The CDR3 runs 18 residues. Germline CDR1 reads MGHRA; CDR2 reads YSYEKL. CDR3 in amino acids: CASSHSQGISSGANVLTF. CDR3 in DNA: TGCGCCAGCAGCCACTCTCAGGGTATTTCCTCTGGGGCCAACGTCCTGACTTTC.

The genes are TRBV5-1 and TRBJ2-5; D call uncertain. The V gene's germline CDR1 is SGHRS and CDR2 YFSETQ. Trimming stripped 0 bases from V and 4 bases from J, with 4 bases between. The CDR3 totals 12 residues. The CDR3 reads CASSLALETQYF. The DNA of the CDR3 is TGCGCCAGCAGCTTGGCCTTAGAGACCCAGTACTTC.

V is TRBV5-5 and J is TRBJ1-3; TRBD1 might be the D (6 bases). The CDR3 contains 15 residues. With 1 base removed from V and 3 bases from J, the gap between germline ends came to 11 bases. Per germline, CDR1 SGHKS and CDR2 YYEKEE (reference sequence). The CDR3 spells CASSLLQGIGNTIYF. The CDR3 DNA reads as TGTGCCAGCAGCTTGCTACAGGGCATTGGAAACACCATATATTTT.

To note about this clone: This may be a read error: a much more frequent sequence differs by one nucleotide. The same CDR3 also results from other DNA sequences found in this sample. The chain carries TRBV5-4 and TRBJ2-5; 8 positions agree with TRBD2. Per the germline V gene, CDR1 is SGHNT and CDR2 is YYREEE (reference sequence). The CDR3 covers 16 residues. After removal of 0 bases from V and 5 bases from J, the junction contained 9 bases not matched to a gene. Here the CDR3 reads CASSLGLGRGVETQYF. Here the CDR3 DNA reads TGTGCCAGCAGCTTGGGGTTGGGGCGGGGGGTGGAGACCCAGTACTTC.

The chain is built from TRBV30 and TRBJ1-2; 7 bases map to TRBD1. The length of the CDR3 is 14 residues. V shed 0 bases and J 5 bases; nucleotides not matched to a gene: 6. Germline CDR1 reads GTSNPN; CDR2 reads SVGIG (reference sequence). CDR3 amino acids: CAWSVQTGLYGYTF. In DNA form, the CDR3 reads TGTGCCTGGAGTGTACAGACAGGGTTATATGGCTACACCTTC.

V usage is TRBV5-6 and J usage is TRBJ2-5, with unresolved D. V was cut by 4 bases and J by 2 bases, with 9 bases left in between. From germline, CDR1 is SGHDT and CDR2 YYEEEE. The CDR3 contains 13 residues. The CDR3 DNA reads TGTGCCAGCAGCCCCTGGGCTCAAGAGACCCAGTACTTC. Protein sequence: CASSPWAQETQYF. Filled out from reference TRBV5-6 and TRBJ2-5, the complete variable domain reads DAGVTQSPTHLIKTRGQQVTLRCSPKSGHDTVSWYQQALGQGPQFIFQYYEEEERQRGNFPDRFSGHQFPNYSSELNVNALLLGDSALYLCASSPWAQETQYFGPGTRLLVL.

This sequence joins TRBV5-1 and TRBJ1-2, with D uncertain. The V gene's germline CDR1 is SGHRS and CDR2 YFSETQ. CDR3 length: 14 amino acids. Trimming cost V 2 bases and J 6 bases, with 14 bases left between them. This CDR3 is CASSFVTDSDGYTF. Here the CDR3 DNA reads TGCGCCAGCAGCTTTGTTACGGACTCCGATGGCTACACCTTC.

The gene calls are TRBV7-8 and TRBJ1-2, with 10 bases fitting TRBD1. With 3 bases clipped from V and 3 bases from J, the junction kept 4 bases outside the gene matches. CDR1 and CDR2 from the germline V gene are SGHVS and FQNEAQ. The CDR3 length is 15 residues. CDR3 protein: CASSFSGQGDYGYTF. The CDR3 DNA follows: TGTGCCAGCAGCTTCTCCGGACAGGGGGACTATGGCTACACCTTC.

The J gene is TRBJ1-4, the V gene TRBV4-1; D gene unclear. There are 19 residues in the CDR3. From germline, CDR1 is MGHRA and CDR2 YSYEKL. V was clipped by 0 bases and J by 1 base, with 18 bases between them. The CDR3 reads CASSQDSRGIVGTNEKLFF. CDR3 nucleotides: TGCGCCAGCAGCCAAGATAGCCGTGGAATTGTAGGAACTAATGAAAAACTGTTTTTT.